The next 23 T cell receptor beta chains were all read from a single sample in a study of a mutant IDH1 vaccine in newly diagnosed glioma. This sample's time point: week 47, end of study. Doses comprised 300 ug of mutant IDH1 20-mer peptide each, plus topical imiquimod. Their recognized antigens are unknown. The protocol was immunoSEQ multiplex PCR, while the TCRdb copy is restricted to in-frame clones and leaves out a portion. The sample holds about 94,000 clones, roughly 89% seen once. The source material was PBMCs, sampled from a glioma patient whose treatment included an IDH1 peptide vaccine. The receptors derive from a woman in her fifties or sixties with glioma.

This chain connects TRBV28 to TRBJ2-7; TRBD2 matches 7 bases. The CDR3 length is 15 residues. CDR1 and CDR2 from the germline V gene are MDHEN and SYDVKM. V shed 3 bases, J shed 3 bases, and the junction held 8 bases outside the gene matches. CDR3 amino acids: CASSFGGSGVYEQYF. In DNA, the CDR3 is TGTGCCAGCAGTTTTGGCGGGAGCGGGGTCTACGAGCAGTACTTC.

This rearrangement joins TRBV10-3 to TRBJ2-2, with a weak D call TRBD2 (5 bases). Germline CDR1 is ENHRY and CDR2 is SYGVKD. CDR3 length: 16 amino acids. V was trimmed by 6 bases and J by 1 base, leaving 15 bases between them. The CDR3: CAISLAFRENTGELFF. In DNA, the CDR3 is TGTGCCATCAGCTTAGCGTTCCGTGAGAACACCGGGGAGCTGTTTTTT.

The chain carries TRBV5-1 and TRBJ1-6, with a weak D call TRBD1 (6 bases). The CDR3 runs to 15 residues. Trimming stripped 0 bases from V and 6 bases from J, with 10 bases between. Germline CDR1 is SGHRS and CDR2 is YFSETQ. CDR3 residues: CASSLVGAANSPLHF. CDR3 nucleotide sequence: TGCGCCAGCAGCTTGGTGGGGGCGGCTAATTCACCCCTCCACTTT.

The chain has TRBV6-5 and TRBJ1-2; D perhaps matches TRBD1 (5 bases). The CDR3 extends over 15 amino acids. The V end lost 0 bases, the J end lost 5 bases, and 13 bases lay between the germline ends. Germline CDR1 reads MNHEY; CDR2 reads SVGAGI. CDR3 in amino acids: CASSYSGRREYGYTF. In DNA form, the CDR3 reads TGTGCCAGCAGTTACTCGGGACGAAGAGAATATGGCTACACCTTC.

Here the CDR3 reads CASSPLGQVYYGYTF. CDR3 in DNA: TGTGCCAGCAGTCCCTTAGGTCAAGTGTACTATGGCTACACCTTC. This chain links TRBV28 with TRBJ1-2; D is unresolved. The CDR3 spans 15 residues. Germline V lookup: CDR1 MDHEN, CDR2 SYDVKM. V lost 5 bases, J lost 3 bases, and 16 bases lay in between.

The chain couples TRBV6-1 to TRBJ2-3; D remains ambiguous. Germline V gives CDR1 MNHNS, CDR2 SASEGT. This CDR3 region has 11 residues. The germline V and J ends were trimmed by 3 bases and 6 bases, with 4 bases remaining between them. CDR3 nucleotides: TGTGCCAGCAGTGAGCAGGATACGCAGTATTTT. Translation gives CASSEQDTQYF.

The chain employs TRBV18 and TRBJ1-5; D is possibly TRBD1 (5 bases). The length of the CDR3 is 14 residues. V was clipped by 3 bases and J by 5 bases, with 11 bases between them. The germline CDR1 and CDR2 sequences are KGHSH and LQKENI. The CDR3 here is CASSPPDRYQPQHF. The CDR3 DNA follows: TGTGCCAGCTCACCCCCCGACAGATATCAGCCCCAGCATTTT.

The CDR3 nucleotides are TGCGCCAGCAGGGCCGGGTCGGCCTCCTACGAGCAGTACTTC. Translating it yields CASRAGSASYEQYF. This chain joins TRBV5-1 and TRBJ2-7; D gene uncertain. Per germline, CDR1 SGHRS and CDR2 YFSETQ. The V end was cut by 5 bases, the J end by 0 bases, with 12 bases between. The CDR3 is 14 amino acids.

V usage is TRBV18 and J usage is TRBJ2-7, with D perhaps matching TRBD2 (5 bases). V lost 8 bases, J lost 1 base, and 9 bases lay in between. Germline assignment: CDR1 KGHSH and CDR2 LQKENI. The CDR3 is made up of 12 amino acids. The CDR3 region is CASQTSSYEQYF. CDR3 DNA: TGTGCCAGCCAAACTAGTTCCTACGAGCAGTACTTC.

The V gene is TRBV7-2, the J gene TRBJ1-1, with D perhaps TRBD1 (5 bases). Germline V CDR1 and CDR2: SGHTA, FQGNSA. This CDR3 is built from 13 residues. V lost 5 bases and J lost 6, with 13 bases in between. The CDR3 here is CASSLNRDPEAFF. CDR3 DNA: TGTGCCAGCAGCCTTAACCGGGACCCTGAAGCTTTCTTT.

The rearrangement joins TRBV7-8 to TRBJ2-1; possible D gene TRBD2, 5 bases. Germline V gene sequence: CDR1 SGHVS, CDR2 FQNEAQ. V was pared by 2 bases and J by 2 bases, with 13 bases between. The CDR3 is 16 residues long. CDR3 region: CASSLYRDGAYNEQFF. The CDR3 DNA follows: TGTGCCAGCAGCTTATACCGGGATGGGGCCTACAATGAGCAGTTCTTC. Full variable domain (outside the CDR3, taken from reference TRBV7-8 and TRBJ2-1): GAGVSQSPRYKVAKRGQDVALRCDPISGHVSLFWYQQALGQGPEFLTYFQNEAQLDKSGLPSDRFFAERPEGSVSTLKIQRTQQEDSAVYLCASSLYRDGAYNEQFFGPGTRLTVL.

The chain has TRBV5-5 and TRBJ2-3; D may be TRBD2 (6 bases). Germline assignment: CDR1 SGHKS and CDR2 YYEKEE (reference sequence). This CDR3 contains 14 residues. V lost 3 bases and J 5 bases, leaving 13 bases between the germline ends. The CDR3: CASSSRTTRDTQYF. CDR3 DNA: TGTGCCAGCAGCTCCCGGACTACCCGAGATACGCAGTATTTT.

This chain links TRBV7-2 with TRBJ2-2; D gene uncertain. The V and J ends lost 2 bases and 7 bases respectively, with 2 bases between them. Germline V gene sequence: CDR1 SGHTA, CDR2 FQGNSA. The CDR3 runs 11 residues. In nucleotides, the CDR3 is TGTGCCAGCAGCTTAAACGGGGAGCTGTTTTTT. Translating gives CASSLNGELFF.

The chain is built from TRBV10-3 and TRBJ2-7, with 7 positions matching TRBD1. CDR3 size: 14 residues. With 6 bases clipped from V and 3 bases from J, the junction kept 8 bases outside the gene matches. Germline CDR1 and CDR2: ENHRY and SYGVKD. The CDR3 protein is CAISAGTAFYEQYF. In DNA form, the CDR3 reads TGTGCCATCAGCGCCGGGACAGCCTTCTACGAGCAGTACTTC.

This clone has only one observation. The rearrangement uses TRBV2 and TRBJ2-2; 9 bases agree with TRBD2. This CDR3 spans 15 amino acids. CDR1 and CDR2 (germline): SNHLY, FYNNEI. Trimming at V came to 4 bases and at J to 7 bases, leaving 7 bases not matched to a gene. CDR3 in DNA: TGTGCCAGCAGTGTCGCGGGAGGGCCGCACGGGGAGCTGTTTTTT. Translated: CASSVAGGPHGELFF.

The chain links TRBV9 to TRBJ1-2; TRBD1 might be the D (5 bases). Germline V gene sequence: CDR1 SGDLS, CDR2 YYNGEE. V lost 0 bases and J lost 5, with 11 bases in between. The CDR3 sequence is 14 residues long. DNA of the CDR3: TGTGCCAGCAGCGTAGCCCAGGGCGGGTATGGCTACACCTTC. It yields the protein CASSVAQGGYGYTF.

The chain employs TRBV28 and TRBJ2-3, with D tentatively TRBD1 or TRBD2 (7 bases each). The germline V and J ends were trimmed by 8 bases and 0 bases, with 18 bases remaining between them. This CDR3 region has 16 residues. Germline CDR1 and CDR2: MDHEN and SYDVKM. CDR3 sequence reads: CASESAGGASTDTQYF. The CDR3 bases are TGTGCCAGCGAGTCGGCAGGGGGGGCAAGCACAGATACGCAGTATTTT.

The chain recombines TRBV5-6 with TRBJ1-2; possibly TRBD1 for D (6 bases). Germline-derived CDR1 and CDR2 are SGHDT and YYEEEE. This CDR3 region has 14 residues. Trimming stripped 5 bases from V and 2 bases from J, with 13 bases between. In nucleotides, the CDR3 is TGTGCCAGCAGACTGACAGGAGCGAACTATGGCTACACCTTC. Its protein product is CASRLTGANYGYTF.

V is TRBV11-2 and J is TRBJ1-1; D gene ambiguous. Trimming stripped 5 bases from V and 0 bases from J, with 10 bases between. CDR1 is SGHAT, CDR2 FQNNGV, per germline. This CDR3 spans 14 amino acids. CDR3 amino acids: CASSVGLMNTEAFF. The CDR3 coding sequence is TGTGCCAGCAGCGTGGGGTTGATGAACACTGAAGCTTTCTTT. Combining the CDR3 with reference TRBV11-2 and TRBJ1-1 gives the whole variable domain EAGVAQSPRYKIIEKRQSVAFWCNPISGHATLYWYQQILGQGPKLLIQFQNNGVVDDSQLPKDRFSAERLKGVDSTLKIQPAKLEDSAVYLCASSVGLMNTEAFFGQGTRLTVV.

The chain couples TRBV5-6 to TRBJ2-4, with D possibly matching TRBD2 (5 bases). Per the germline V gene, CDR1 is SGHDT and CDR2 is YYEEEE. The CDR3 totals 14 residues. Trimming took off 1 base at V and 5 bases at J, with 10 bases between the two ends. The CDR3 is CASSLRGVQNIQYF. CDR3 DNA sequence: TGTGCCAGCAGCTTGCGGGGAGTTCAAAACATTCAGTACTTC.

The V call is TRBV9, the J call TRBJ2-1; 13 nucleotides match TRBD2. Germline assignment: CDR1 SGDLS and CDR2 YYNGEE. The junction had 8 bases not matched to a gene; V was cut back by 3 bases and J by 8 bases. The CDR3 covers 16 residues. The CDR3 here is CASSGTGTSGVYEQFF. The CDR3 DNA sequence: TGTGCCAGCAGCGGAACCGGGACTAGCGGGGTGTATGAGCAGTTCTTC.

The chain employs TRBV6-5 and TRBJ1-1, with D unresolved. This CDR3 has 15 amino acids. Germline V gene lookup returns CDR1 MNHEY and CDR2 SVGAGI. Trimming shortened V by 10 bases and J by 3 bases, and 21 bases separated the two germline ends. CDR3 nucleotides: TGTGCCACCGGAGCGCACGGATGGCGATACACTGAAGCTTTCTTT. Protein product: CATGAHGWRYTEAFF.

The chain joins TRBV23-1 to TRBJ2-2, with D unresolved. TRBV23-1 is sorted into the ORF group, with uncertain function. Trimming removed 0 bases at V and 4 bases at J, with 9 bases between. The CDR3 sequence is 15 residues long. The CDR3 nucleotides are TGCGCCAGCAGTCAATCGAAGGGTCCCACCGGGGAGCTGTTTTTT. Translating it yields CASSQSKGPTGELFF.